This TCR beta chain was sequenced for a study of blood T cell repertoires in COVID-19. Study-level information: From the United States, Italy and Spain came samples of acute and convalescent COVID-19.

Profiled with immunoSEQ multiplex PCR; TCRdb holds only in-frame clones, not every one. The sample has 380,000 or so clones, over 65% seen once. Germline values: CDR1 MNHEY, CDR2 SVGAGI. Unmatched junction bases numbered 3, after V lost 2 bases and J lost 6 bases. The CDR3 is 13 residues long. The source is a human donor with acute or convalescent COVID-19. The donor label of this sample is uncertain. Sequences were obtained from peripheral blood. This chain uses TRBV6-5 with TRBJ1-2, with 7 bases matching TRBD1. CDR3 in amino acids: CASSYEGAHGYTF. The CDR3 region has the DNA TGTGCCAGCAGTTACGAGGGGGCACATGGCTACACCTTC.